These 3 T cell receptor beta chains share one sample of origin, sequenced in a study of shared clonotypes between healthy human individuals. Profiling relied on immunoSEQ multiplex PCR, and the TCRdb table lists in-frame clones only, not all of them. The repertoire holds millions of clones, about 92% seen once, with more than 1.5% in the top ten. Positively selected for CCR7, the CD45RO-negative cells used as naive CD8 cells excluded terminally differentiated effector memory CD45RA+ cells. Source material: naive CD8+ T cells from PBMCs. The receptors were sampled from a man between 18 and 29 years old in good health. Some clones in this sample may be carry-over from other donors' samples.

This clone was recorded once. J is TRBJ1-1 and V is TRBV9; D is ambiguous. Per the germline V gene, CDR1 is SGDLS and CDR2 is YYNGEE. CDR3 length: 19 residues. Trimming left V 0 bases short and J 1 base short, with 22 bases between. CDR3 nucleotides: TGTGCCAGCAGCGTAGTCCAGGCCGAGACAATTAAACGGAACACTGAAGCTTTCTTT. It translates to CASSVVQAETIKRNTEAFF.

The chain has TRBV9 and TRBJ1-4; D uncertain. The CDR3 loop spans 16 amino acids. Germline CDR1 SGDLS, CDR2 YYNGEE. Trimming cost V 4 bases and J 4 bases, with 17 bases left between them. CDR3 sequence (DNA): TGTGCCAGCAGCAATGGACGGGCCGCGGTTAATGAAAAACTGTTTTTT. It translates to CASSNGRAAVNEKLFF.

The J gene is TRBJ2-7, the V gene TRBV27, with D unclear. The CDR3 has 13 amino acids. Trimming left V 6 bases short and J 3 bases short, with 12 bases between. CDR1 is MNHEY, CDR2 SMNVEV, per germline (reference sequence). CDR3 amino acids: CASSDRRNYEQYF. The CDR3 DNA is TGTGCCAGCAGCGACCGACGGAACTACGAGCAGTACTTC.